A selection of T cell receptor beta chains follows, all from one sample in a study of PD-1 blockade in classical Hodgkin lymphoma. The protocol was immunoSEQ multiplex PCR, while the TCRdb copy is restricted to in-frame clones and leaves out a portion. The table lists roughly 48,000 clones, approximately 89% of them singletons. This sample comprised peripheral blood mononuclear cells (PBMCs), obtained before the fourth cycle of nivolumab. The source of these receptors is a human donor with classical Hodgkin lymphoma. CDR3s include the opening cysteine and the closing phenylalanine or tryptophan. D genes are given only for firm matches. The size of a clone is reported for some rows only, either as once, few or many, or as a class for expanded clones.

j_call v_call d_call clone_size cdr3_nt cdr3_aa
TRBJ1-6 TRBV9 TRBD1 NA TGTGCCAGCAGCGGGGGGGGACAGGGATCCTATAATTCACCCCTCCACTTT CASSGGGQGSYNSPLHF
TRBJ1-2 TRBV4-3 NA NA TGCGCCAGCCGTAGACATGGCTACACCTTC CASRRHGYTF
TRBJ2-2 TRBV5-1 TRBD1 few TGCGCCAGCAGCTTCGGGACAGGGGTGGGCACCGGGGAGCTGTTTTTT CASSFGTGVGTGELFF
TRBJ1-2 TRBV5-1 NA once TGCGCCAGCAGCTTGGATGGGTTAAGCTATGGCTACACCTTC CASSLDGLSYGYTF
TRBJ2-1 TRBV5-1 TRBD2 NA TGCGCCAGCAGCGATCCTAGCGGGAGCTCCTACAATGAGCAGTTCTTC CASSDPSGSSYNEQFF
TRBJ2-7 TRBV27 TRBD2 NA TGTGCCAGCAGTTGGGGAGCGGGGGGAGACTACGAGCAGTACTTC CASSWGAGGDYEQYF
TRBJ1-1 TRBV2 NA once TGTGCCAGCATCCACAGGGATGGCACTGAAGCTTTCTTT CASIHRDGTEAFF
TRBJ2-1 TRBV7-3 NA NA TGTGCCAGCAGCTTAGACAGCTCCTACAATGAGCAGTTCTTC CASSLDSSYNEQFF
TRBJ1-5 TRBV7-3 NA NA TGTGCCAGCAGCGACCATCTCCAGGGACCCTACTATCAGCCCCAGCATTTT CASSDHLQGPYYQPQHF
TRBJ2-5 TRBV28 TRBD2 NA TGTGCCAGCAGTGAACAGCGGGGGGCCGGGGAGACCCAGTACTTC CASSEQRGAGETQYF
TRBJ1-5 TRBV27 NA NA TGTGCCAGCAGTTTATCGCGAGTTCAGCCCCAGCATTTT CASSLSRVQPQHF
TRBJ1-2 TRBV28 TRBD1 NA TGTGCCAGCAGTCCACCGGACAGGGGCGGCGGCTACACCTTC CASSPPDRGGGYTF
TRBJ2-1 TRBV19 NA NA TGTGCCAGTAGTATCCCCGGTTACAATGAGCAGTTCTTC CASSIPGYNEQFF
TRBJ1-2 TRBV28 TRBD1 NA TGTGCCAGCAGCCTGACAGGGGGTGGTGGCTACACCTTC CASSLTGGGGYTF
TRBJ2-7 TRBV29-1 TRBD2 NA TGCAGCGTTGGAGCGGGGGGCCCCTTCTACGAGCAGTACTTC CSVGAGGPFYEQYF
TRBJ2-7 TRBV27 TRBD2 once TGTGCCAGCAGCACTTCCGCGGGAGTTCACGAGCAGTACTTC CASSTSAGVHEQYF
TRBJ2-7 TRBV7-8 NA NA TGTGCCAGCAGCCCAGACAGGCTCTACGAGCAGTACTTC CASSPDRLYEQYF
TRBJ1-4 TRBV9 TRBD1 NA TGTGCCAGCAGCCACCAGGGGGCGCGTGAAGAAAAACTGTTTTTT CASSHQGAREEKLFF
TRBJ2-1 TRBV5-1 NA NA TGCGCCAGCAGCAACCCAGAGATCGATGAGCAGTTCTTC CASSNPEIDEQFF
TRBJ1-1 TRBV19 NA once TGTGCCAGTAGTATCGTTACGGATGTAGAAGCTTTCTTT CASSIVTDVEAFF
TRBJ2-5 TRBV11-2 TRBD1 NA TGTGCCAGCAGCCGAGGGCCAGGGGGACAAGAGACCCAGTACTTC CASSRGPGGQETQYF
TRBJ1-2 TRBV5-1 TRBD1 NA TGCGCCAGCAGCTTGCGGTCGGACAGGGCTAACTATGGCTACACCTTC CASSLRSDRANYGYTF
TRBJ2-6 TRBV7-7 NA NA TGCGCCAGCAGCTCTCGTCCGCCACAAAGTCGGGCCAACGTCCTGACTTTC CASSSRPPQSRANVLTF
TRBJ2-7 TRBV6-4 TRBD2 few TGTGCCAGCAGCGTAAGCGGCGGGGAGGGTAACGAGCAGTACTTC CASSVSGGEGNEQYF
TRBJ1-2 TRBV29-1 NA NA TGCAGCGTGGAGGGGCGCAACTATGGCTACACCTTC CSVEGRNYGYTF
TRBJ1-1 TRBV19 NA NA TGTGCCAGTACTCTGAGGAGACAGAGAATGAACACTGAAGCTTTCTTT CASTLRRQRMNTEAFF
TRBJ2-7 TRBV7-8 TRBD1 NA TGTGCCAGCAGCTTAGCACCAGGGGGCATCTACGAGCAGTACTTC CASSLAPGGIYEQYF
TRBJ2-7 TRBV7-9 TRBD2 NA TGTGCCAGCAGCTTCTTCGTCCCGACACGACTAGCGGGAGTGGTCGAGCAGTACTTC CASSFFVPTRLAGVVEQYF
TRBJ2-5 TRBV11-3 TRBD2 NA TGTGCCAGCAGCTTAGGGACTAGCGGGGGTGAGACCCAGTACTTC CASSLGTSGGETQYF
TRBJ1-3 TRBV7-9 NA NA TGTGCCAGCAGCGGAGTGGGGCGGGGGGAAAGCTCTGGAAACACCATATATTTT CASSGVGRGESSGNTIYF
TRBJ2-3 TRBV9 TRBD1 few TGTGCCAGCAGCGTCCCCCGCGGGACAGGGGGGACAGATACGCAGTATTTT CASSVPRGTGGTDTQYF
TRBJ2-1 TRBV15 NA NA TGTGCCACCAGCAGAGATCAGAACAATGAGCAGTTCTTC CATSRDQNNEQFF
TRBJ1-3 TRBV29-1 NA once TGCAGCGTTGAAGACTGGAACACCATATATTTT CSVEDWNTIYF
TRBJ2-1 TRBV4-3 NA NA TGCGCCAGCAGCCAAGAGGAATGGTACAATGAGCAGTTCTTC CASSQEEWYNEQFF
TRBJ1-2 TRBV15 NA NA TGTGCCACCAGCAGAGACGCAGGGCCCCCGAACTATGGCTACACCTTC CATSRDAGPPNYGYTF
TRBJ2-7 TRBV7-6 TRBD2 NA TGTGCCAGCAGCCGCGGACTAGCGGGGGGCCGCTACGAGCAGTACTTC CASSRGLAGGRYEQYF
TRBJ2-1 TRBV7-2 NA NA TGTGCCAGCTCCCTGACCTTGGGGGCGGCCTACAATGAGCAGTTCTTC CASSLTLGAAYNEQFF
TRBJ2-7 TRBV27 NA NA TGTGCCAGCAGTTTATCCGTGGACCACGAGCAGTACTTC CASSLSVDHEQYF
TRBJ2-1 TRBV5-1 TRBD1 NA TGCGCCAGCAGCTTGGCGGGACAGGGGGCGAATGAGCAGTTCTTC CASSLAGQGANEQFF
TRBJ2-7 TRBV4-2 TRBD2 few TGTGCCAGCAGCCAAGAATTAGCCAGCGGGGGGGACGAGCAGTACTTC CASSQELASGGDEQYF
TRBJ1-1 TRBV5-5 NA NA TGTGCCAGCAGCTGGGGGGCAGGGCACACTGAAGCTTTCTTT CASSWGAGHTEAFF
TRBJ2-7 TRBV7-2 TRBD2 NA TGTGCCAGCAGCTATAGCGGGGGCTCCTACGAGCAGTACTTC CASSYSGGSYEQYF
TRBJ1-2 TRBV29-1 NA NA TGCAGCGCAGAAATCGGGGAACGTCGGGCCTACTATGGCTACACCTTC CSAEIGERRAYYGYTF
TRBJ1-1 TRBV19 TRBD1 NA TGTGCCAGCCAACGACAGGGTAACACTGAAGCTTTCTTT CASQRQGNTEAFF
TRBJ1-1 TRBV4-3 TRBD1 NA TGCGCCAGCAGCCAAGAGGTTGGACAGGGGAGCACTGAAGCTTTCTTT CASSQEVGQGSTEAFF
TRBJ2-7 TRBV27 TRBD1 once TGTGCCAGCAGTTTAGCACAGGGGGCTTACGAGCAGTACTTC CASSLAQGAYEQYF
TRBJ1-1 TRBV7-9 TRBD1 NA TGTGCCAGCAGCCCCCCCCAGGGGGCGAAGTATACTGAAGCTTTCTTT CASSPPQGAKYTEAFF
TRBJ1-3 TRBV18 NA NA TGTGCCAGCTCCCCTGACGAGGGTGCTGGAAACACCATATATTTT CASSPDEGAGNTIYF
TRBJ2-3 TRBV4-2 NA NA TGTGCCGGCAGCCAGGCCGGCGGCACAGATACGCAGTATTTT CAGSQAGGTDTQYF
TRBJ1-1 TRBV10-1 NA NA TGCGCCATCCGTAGCGGGATAGAAGCTTTCTTT CAIRSGIEAFF
TRBJ2-6 TRBV9 TRBD1 NA TGTGCCAGCAGCAGGCAGGGGGCACTAACTGGGGCCAACGTCCTGACTTTC CASSRQGALTGANVLTF
TRBJ2-1 TRBV6-1 TRBD2 few TGTGCCAGCAGTGGTCCGGGACTAGGGTACAATGAGCAGTTCTTC CASSGPGLGYNEQFF
TRBJ2-3 TRBV13 NA once TGTGCCAGCAGCAAGTGGGGATCCACAGATACGCAGTATTTT CASSKWGSTDTQYF
TRBJ2-7 TRBV28 NA NA TGTGCCAGCAGTGTCCCAGGGGAGCGCACCTACGAGCAGTACTTC CASSVPGERTYEQYF
TRBJ2-7 TRBV2 NA NA TGTGCCAGCAGTGTGTTGGGGGGAGTCTACGAGCAGTACTTC CASSVLGGVYEQYF
TRBJ2-2 TRBV9 NA NA TGTGCCAGCAGCGTAGGGAGGGCACGACCCGGGGAGCTGTTTTTT CASSVGRARPGELFF
TRBJ1-5 TRBV4-1 NA NA TGCGCCAGCAGCTACGCAGTCTATAGCAATCAGCCCCAGCATTTT CASSYAVYSNQPQHF
TRBJ2-7 TRBV18 NA NA TGTGCCAGCTCAGAGGACACTGCGTCCTACGAGCAGTACTTC CASSEDTASYEQYF
TRBJ2-7 TRBV4-1 TRBD1 NA TGCGCCAGCAGCCAACTGACCCGACAGGGATACTACGAGCAGTACTTC CASSQLTRQGYYEQYF
TRBJ2-7 TRBV4-1 NA few TGCGCCAGCAGCCCGGCTGGAGGCCTATGGGACTACGAGCAGTACTTC CASSPAGGLWDYEQYF